Below are 20 T cell receptor beta chains sequenced from a single sample in a study of T cell repertoires in cytomegalovirus infection. TCRdb itself ran the reads through MiXCR, one entry per CDR3 protein. The data show approximately 250,000 distinct CDR3 sequences, around 8.7% seen once. The specimen sequenced was PBMCs. These TCRs come from a human donor in good health (CMV status not recorded). Some clones in this sample may be carry-over from other donors' samples.

The V call is TRBV29-1, the J call TRBJ2-6; unclear D gene. The CDR3 contains 13 residues. Germline lookup yields CDR1 SQVTM and CDR2 ANQGSEA. Between the trimmed V and J ends, which lost 4 bases and 4 bases, there was a span of 8 bases. CDR3 sequence: CSVAVTGANVLTF. The CDR3 DNA follows: TGCAGCGTTGCGGTGACAGGGGCCAACGTCCTGACTTTC.

This clonotype was recorded at least ten times. The genes are TRBV7-2 and TRBJ2-2; D remains unclear. CDR1 and CDR2 from the germline V gene are SGHTA and FQGNSA. The CDR3 is made up of 15 amino acids. The V end lost 1 base, the J end lost 6 bases, and 12 bases lay between the germline ends. CDR3 amino acids: CASSLVLLGAGELFF. CDR3 DNA: TGTGCCAGCAGCTTAGTCTTGCTAGGAGCCGGGGAGCTGTTTTTT. The full variable domain, rest sourced from reference TRBV7-2 and TRBJ2-2, is GAGVSQSPSNKVTEKGKDVELRCDPISGHTALYWYRQSLGQGLEFLIYFQGNSAPDKSGLPSDRFSAERTGGSVSTLTIQRTQQEDSAVYLCASSLVLLGAGELFFGEGSRLTVL.

This clonotype was counted ten times or more. Written as DNA, the CDR3 is TGTGCCAGCAGCTTACTCCTGGGATCACTCTACAATGAGCAGTTCTTC. The encoded protein is CASSLLLGSLYNEQFF. The chain employs TRBV7-2 and TRBJ2-1; D call uncertain. The length of the CDR3 is 16 residues. The V gene's germline CDR1 is SGHTA and CDR2 FQGNSA. V dropped 2 bases and J dropped 3 bases, with 14 bases sitting between them.

This clonotype occurred many times. The chain recombines TRBV7-2 with TRBJ2-7, with D hard to call. With 2 bases removed from V and 12 bases from J, the gap between germline ends came to 11 bases. This CDR3 is built from 11 residues. Germline V CDR1 and CDR2: SGHTA, FQGNSA. CDR3 region: CASSLWATMYF. The CDR3 nucleotides are TGTGCCAGCAGCTTATGGGCTACGATGTACTTC. Based on the CDR3 plus reference TRBV7-2 and TRBJ2-7, the full variable domain is GAGVSQSPSNKVTEKGKDVELRCDPISGHTALYWYRQSLGQGLEFLIYFQGNSAPDKSGLPSDRFSAERTGGSVSTLTIQRTQQEDSAVYLCASSLWATMYFGPGTRLTVT.

The chain links TRBV7-2 to TRBJ2-3; D gene ambiguous. The CDR3 runs 15 residues. CDR1 SGHTA and CDR2 FQGNSA come from the germline V gene. V gave up 2 bases and J gave up 4 bases, with 13 bases separating them. CDR3 DNA: TGTGCCAGCAGCTTATCCGGAAATAAAGCAGATACGCAGTATTTT. Translated: CASSLSGNKADTQYF.

The chain has TRBV7-2 and TRBJ1-1; possibly TRBD1 for D (5 bases). CDR1 is SGHTA and CDR2 is FQGNSA in the germline V gene. This CDR3 contains 12 residues. V lost 8 bases and J lost 4, with 11 bases in between. The CDR3 DNA follows: TGTGCCAGCGGGGGGATCGCCACTGAAGCTTTCTTT. This sequence encodes CASGGIATEAFF.

There are many counts of this clonotype. V usage is TRBV28 and J usage is TRBJ2-3; TRBD2 matches at 13 bases. With V trimmed by 4 bases and J by 3 bases, 4 bases remained unmatched. The germline gives CDR1 MDHEN, CDR2 SYDVKM. CDR3 length equals 16 residues. The CDR3 bases are TGTGCCAGCAGTTCCGGGACTAGCGGGAAAACAGATACGCAGTATTTT. It encodes CASSSGTSGKTDTQYF.

The chain links TRBV7-9 to TRBJ2-5, with 7 positions matching TRBD1. V dropped 6 bases and J dropped 2; count of bases not matched to a gene: 6. The germline CDR1 and CDR2 sequences are SEHNR and FQNEAQ (reference sequence). CDR3 length equals 14 residues. The CDR3 region is CASSPQGPQETQYF. DNA of the CDR3: TGTGCCAGCAGTCCACAGGGGCCTCAAGAGACCCAGTACTTC.

About this clonotype itself: Possible read error: a much larger clone is one base away. This sequence joins TRBV28 and TRBJ1-2, with 9 bases aligning to TRBD1. The germline V gene has CDR1 MDHEN and CDR2 SYDVKM. The CDR3 length is 13 residues. The CDR3 bases are TGTGCCAGCAGTACGGGACAGGGATTTGGCTACTCCTTC. Translated, it gives CASSTGQGFGYSF.

This clonotype was detected many times. The chain couples TRBV20-1 to TRBJ1-2; 10 nucleotides align to TRBD1. There are 13 residues in the CDR3. Germline V lookup: CDR1 DFQATT, CDR2 SNEGSKA (reference sequence). Losses at the gene ends were 3 bases for V and 8 bases for J; bases not matched to a gene: 6. The CDR3 nucleotides read TGCAGTGCTAGTAATGACAGGGGGCGCGGCTACACCTTC. Its translation: CSASNDRGRGYTF.

Ten or more counts support this clonotype. The chain is built from TRBV7-2 and TRBJ1-1, with no clear D. CDR1 and CDR2 from the germline V gene are SGHTA and FQGNSA. V shed 6 bases and J shed 1 base, with 12 bases lying between them. The CDR3 consists of 14 residues. The CDR3 loop reads CASSTDWANTEAFF. CDR3 DNA sequence: TGTGCCAGCAGTACGGACTGGGCGAACACTGAAGCTTTCTTT.

V is TRBV20-1 and J is TRBJ2-3; 9 positions match TRBD2. V shed 0 bases, J shed 4 bases, and the junction held 11 bases outside the gene matches. The germline CDR1 and CDR2 sequences are DFQATT and SNEGSKA (reference sequence). The CDR3 sequence is 17 residues long. The CDR3 nucleotides are TGCAGTGCTAGAGACTTCGTAGCGGGAGTAAGCGCAGATACGCAGTATTTT. It is translated as CSARDFVAGVSADTQYF.

This clonotype was counted between two and nine times. CDR3 sequence reads: CSYRGISYEQYF. CDR3 DNA sequence: TGCAGCTACCGAGGGATCTCCTACGAGCAGTACTTC. The rearrangement links TRBV29-1 to TRBJ2-7; D perhaps matches TRBD2 (5 bases). Germline CDR1 and CDR2: SQVTM and ANQGSEA. V shed 8 bases and J shed 0 bases, with 11 bases lying between them. The CDR3 extends over 12 amino acids.

This clonotype has more than one count but fewer than ten. The chain carries TRBV28 and TRBJ1-1; D is ambiguous. V shed 3 bases and J shed 1 base, with 15 bases lying between them. In germline, CDR1 is MDHEN, CDR2 SYDVKM. This CDR3 is built from 16 residues. The CDR3 coding sequence is TGTGCCAGCAGTTTGCTCCGAGGAGGGAAGAACACTGAAGCTTTCTTT. The encoded protein is CASSLLRGGKNTEAFF.

This clonotype was detected many times. This sequence joins TRBV13 and TRBJ1-4; the D is unclear. The V end was cut by 5 bases, the J end by 2 bases, with 12 bases between. This CDR3 comprises 15 residues. Germline CDR1 reads PRHDT; CDR2 reads FYEKMQ (reference sequence). CDR3 DNA sequence: TGTGCCAGCAGCCCCAGGACGGCTACTAATGAAAAACTGTTTTTT. Amino acids: CASSPRTATNEKLFF.

This clonotype was found many times. The chain uses TRBV19 and TRBJ2-1; D assignment may be TRBD1 or TRBD2 (5 bases each). Deletions cut 7 bases from V and 6 bases from J, with 13 bases between. The CDR3 consists of 13 residues. Germline V gene data show CDR1 as LNHDA and CDR2 as SQIVND (reference sequence). The chain's CDR3 is CASMWDRGNEQFF. CDR3 coding DNA: TGTGCCAGTATGTGGGACCGAGGCAATGAGCAGTTCTTC.

The chain links TRBV4-2 to TRBJ2-5; D call uncertain. Germline V lookup: CDR1 LGHNA, CDR2 YNFKEQ. The CDR3 consists of 14 residues. The germline V and J ends were trimmed by 0 bases and 4 bases, with 9 bases remaining between them. CDR3 in DNA: TGTGCCAGCAGCCAAGAACCGGGTTTAGAGACCCAGTACTTC. Protein: CASSQEPGLETQYF.

The chain links TRBV6-5 to TRBJ2-2; 9 bases fit TRBD1. The CDR3 spans 15 residues. CDR1 is MNHEY, CDR2 SVGAGI, per germline. V lost 6 bases, J lost 5 bases, and 7 bases stayed unmatched. The CDR3 spells CASRDEGTGTGELFF. CDR3 in DNA: TGTGCCAGCAGGGACGAAGGGACAGGGACCGGGGAGCTGTTTTTT.

This clonotype was counted a few times. The J gene is TRBJ1-2, the V gene TRBV19; TRBD1 matches 9 bases. The germline gives CDR1 LNHDA, CDR2 SQIVND (reference sequence). Trimming at V came to 2 bases and at J to 8 bases, leaving 9 bases not matched to a gene. The CDR3 loop spans 15 amino acids. CDR3 nucleotides: TGTGCCAGTAGTATATCTCGACCGGGACAGGGCGGCTACACCTTC. Translating it yields CASSISRPGQGGYTF.

In its sample, this clonotype was seen many times. J is TRBJ1-1 and V is TRBV11-3; a weak D match, TRBD1 (5 bases). Deletions cut 3 bases from V and 7 bases from J, with 15 bases between. Germline CDR1 and CDR2: SGHNT and YENEEA. The CDR3 has 14 amino acids. Here the CDR3 DNA reads TGTGCCAGCAGCTTTGAACAGGTGGCTAGTGAAGCTTTCTTT. Its protein product is CASSFEQVASEAFF.